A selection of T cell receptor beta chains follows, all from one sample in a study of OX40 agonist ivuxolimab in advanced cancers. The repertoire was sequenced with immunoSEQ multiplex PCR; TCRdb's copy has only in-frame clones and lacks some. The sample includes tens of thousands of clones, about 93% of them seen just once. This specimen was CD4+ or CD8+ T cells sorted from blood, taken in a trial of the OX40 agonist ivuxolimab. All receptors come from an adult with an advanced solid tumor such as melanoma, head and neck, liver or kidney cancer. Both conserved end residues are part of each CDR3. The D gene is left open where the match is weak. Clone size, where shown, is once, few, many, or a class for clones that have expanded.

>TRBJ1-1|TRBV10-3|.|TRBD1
TGTGCCATCAGTACCCCGACAGGGCCGAACACTGAAGCTTTCTTT
CAISTPTGPNTEAFF
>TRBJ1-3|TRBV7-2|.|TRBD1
TGTGCCAGCAGCCCTCGACAGGGGGGCTCTGGAAACACCATATATTTT
CASSPRQGGSGNTIYF
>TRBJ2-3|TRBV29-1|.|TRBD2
TGCAGCGTTGAGACTAGCGGGAGTCAAGATACGCAGTATTTT
CSVETSGSQDTQYF
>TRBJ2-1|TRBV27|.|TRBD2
TGTGCCAGCAGTTTTTCGCCTAGCGGGAGCAATGAGCAGTTCTTC
CASSFSPSGSNEQFF
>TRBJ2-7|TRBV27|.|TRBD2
TGTGCCAGCAGTTTACGCGGGGGCTCCTACGAGCAGTACTTC
CASSLRGGSYEQYF
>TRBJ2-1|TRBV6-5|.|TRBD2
TGTGCCAGCAGGGGGGGGACTCCTGATGAGCAGTTCTTC
CASRGGTPDEQFF
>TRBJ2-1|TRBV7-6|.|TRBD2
TGTGCCAGCAGCTCCAGGACTAGCGGGAGGAAAGATGAGCAGTTCTTC
CASSSRTSGRKDEQFF
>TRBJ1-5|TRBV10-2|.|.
TGCGCCAGCAGTGAGTCTGGTTTTGGGGGGCTTAGTCAGCCCCAGCATTTT
CASSESGFGGLSQPQHF
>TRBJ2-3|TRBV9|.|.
TGTGCCAGCAGCGTAGCTCGAGCAGATACGCAGTATTTT
CASSVARADTQYF
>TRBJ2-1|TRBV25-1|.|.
TGTGCCAGCAGTGAACTGGTTGGGGTTAATGAGCAGTTCTTC
CASSELVGVNEQFF
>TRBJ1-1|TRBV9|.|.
TGTGCCAGCAGCGTAGGGAGACAGAACACTGAAGCTTTCTTT
CASSVGRQNTEAFF
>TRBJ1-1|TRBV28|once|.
TGTGCCAGCAGTCCCGTTGGCACTGAAGCTTTCTTT
CASSPVGTEAFF
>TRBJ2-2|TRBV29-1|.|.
TGCAGCGTTGAGCGCGCACAGGGCGCGAGCACCGGGGAGCTGTTTTTT
CSVERAQGASTGELFF
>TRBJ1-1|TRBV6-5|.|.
TGTGCCAGCAGTTCAGGGGACACTGAAGCTTTCTTT
CASSSGDTEAFF
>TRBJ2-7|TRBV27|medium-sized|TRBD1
TGTGCCAGCAGCTCACAGGGGGCGGGGGAGCAGTACTTC
CASSSQGAGEQYF
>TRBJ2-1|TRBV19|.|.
TGTGCCAGTAGTCTGGTCCCGGGGTATGAGCAGTTCTTC
CASSLVPGYEQFF
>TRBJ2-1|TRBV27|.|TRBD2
TGTGCCAGTCGATTCGGGACTAGCGGGAGAGGCAATGAGCAGTTCTTC
CASRFGTSGRGNEQFF
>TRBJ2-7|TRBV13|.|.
TGTGCCAGCAGCTTACGCGGGCGGGTCGACGAGCAGTACTTC
CASSLRGRVDEQYF
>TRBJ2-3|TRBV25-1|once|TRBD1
TGTGCCAGCAGTACCTGGGACAGACTCACAGATACGCAGTATTTT
CASSTWDRLTDTQYF
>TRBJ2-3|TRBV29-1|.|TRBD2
TGCAGCGCCACCCCAAGAGGGAGGCGGGGAGGGACAGATACGCAGTATTTT
CSATPRGRRGGTDTQYF
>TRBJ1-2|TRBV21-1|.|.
TGTGCCAGCAGCAAAGGTGCAGAAACTAACTATGGCTACACCTTC
CASSKGAETNYGYTF
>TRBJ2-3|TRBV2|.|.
TGTGCCAGCAGTGAGATGGTTCTAGCGCATTCTAGCACAGATACGCAGTATTTT
CASSEMVLAHSSTDTQYF
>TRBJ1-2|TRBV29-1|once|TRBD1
TGCAGCGCGACCGGACAGGGGTATGGCTACACCTTC
CSATGQGYGYTF
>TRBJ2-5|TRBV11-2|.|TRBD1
TGTGCCAGCAGCTTAGCCACAGGGGGGCGAGAGACCCAGTACTTC
CASSLATGGRETQYF